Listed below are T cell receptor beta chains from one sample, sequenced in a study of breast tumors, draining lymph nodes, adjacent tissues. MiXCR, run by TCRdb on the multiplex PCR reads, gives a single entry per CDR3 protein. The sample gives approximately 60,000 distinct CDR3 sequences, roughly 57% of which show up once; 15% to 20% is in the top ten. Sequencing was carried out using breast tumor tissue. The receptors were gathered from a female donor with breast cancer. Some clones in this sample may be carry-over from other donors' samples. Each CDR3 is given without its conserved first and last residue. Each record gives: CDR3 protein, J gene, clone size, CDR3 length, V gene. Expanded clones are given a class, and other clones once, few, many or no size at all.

cdr3_aa: SASPPSGRGMY; j_call: TRBJ2-3; clone_size: -; cdr3_length: 11; v_call: TRBV20-1
cdr3_aa: SASRVGGWELF; j_call: TRBJ2-2; clone_size: once; cdr3_length: 11; v_call: TRBV20-1
cdr3_aa: SAEGTGLEKLF; j_call: TRBJ1-4; clone_size: -; cdr3_length: 11; v_call: TRBV20-1
cdr3_aa: ASRLENEQF; j_call: TRBJ2-1; clone_size: -; cdr3_length: 9; v_call: TRBV12-3/TRBV12-4
cdr3_aa: ASSPRSARVMETQY; j_call: TRBJ2-5; clone_size: -; cdr3_length: 14; v_call: TRBV5-4
cdr3_aa: ASSSYRDSGNTIY; j_call: TRBJ1-3; clone_size: many; cdr3_length: 13; v_call: TRBV7-2
cdr3_aa: ASRQGGNSAYEQY; j_call: TRBJ2-7; clone_size: once; cdr3_length: 13; v_call: TRBV4-1
cdr3_aa: SARRGLAGSGVETQY; j_call: TRBJ2-5; clone_size: -; cdr3_length: 15; v_call: TRBV20-1
cdr3_aa: ASSRGRGVLEQF; j_call: TRBJ2-1; clone_size: many; cdr3_length: 12; v_call: TRBV14
cdr3_aa: ATGPWATTAYEQY; j_call: TRBJ2-7; clone_size: -; cdr3_length: 13; v_call: TRBV3-2
cdr3_aa: ASSSRVSDNEQF; j_call: TRBJ2-1; clone_size: -; cdr3_length: 12; v_call: TRBV3-1